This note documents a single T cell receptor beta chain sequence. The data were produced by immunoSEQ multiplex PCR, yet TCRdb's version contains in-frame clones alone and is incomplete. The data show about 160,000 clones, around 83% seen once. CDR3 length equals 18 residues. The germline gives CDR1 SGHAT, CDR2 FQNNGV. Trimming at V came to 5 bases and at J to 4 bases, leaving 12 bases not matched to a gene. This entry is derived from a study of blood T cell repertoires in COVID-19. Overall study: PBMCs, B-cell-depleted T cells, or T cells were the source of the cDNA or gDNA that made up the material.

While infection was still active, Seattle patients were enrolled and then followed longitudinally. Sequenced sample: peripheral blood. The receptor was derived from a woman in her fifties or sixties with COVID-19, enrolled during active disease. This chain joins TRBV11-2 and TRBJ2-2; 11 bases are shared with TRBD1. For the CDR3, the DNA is TGTGCCAGCAGCGCTACGGCAACCGGGACAGGGGGCACCGGGGAGCTGTTTTTT. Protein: CASSATATGTGGTGELFF. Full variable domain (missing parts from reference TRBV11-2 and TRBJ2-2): EAGVAQSPRYKIIEKRQSVAFWCNPISGHATLYWYQQILGQGPKLLIQFQNNGVVDDSQLPKDRFSAERLKGVDSTLKIQPAKLEDSAVYLCASSATATGTGGTGELFFGEGSRLTVL.